Each of the 21 T cell receptor beta chains below was sequenced from the same sample in a study of T cell changes during pregnancy in multiple sclerosis. Only in-frame clones appear in the TCRdb table, and some are missing; sequencing was by immunoSEQ multiplex PCR. The sample lists 65,000 to 95,000 clones, around 93% occurring once. The material sequenced was peripheral blood, taken after pregnancy. These receptors originate from a female donor in good health, enrolled as a control in a pregnancy study.

V gene TRBV9 combines with J gene TRBJ2-2; TRBD1 matches 9 bases. CDR1 and CDR2 from the germline V gene are SGDLS and YYNGEE. J was trimmed by 7 bases and V by 4 bases; bases with no gene match: 5. This CDR3 region has 14 residues. The CDR3 region is CASSQTGGNGELFF. CDR3 DNA sequence: TGTGCCAGCAGCCAGACAGGGGGTAACGGGGAGCTGTTTTTT.

The CDR3 spells CASTPTGGTEAFF. The CDR3 DNA is TGTGCCAGCACTCCGACAGGGGGAACTGAAGCTTTCTTT. The chain combines TRBV6-1 with TRBJ1-1; 9 positions agree with TRBD1. The CDR3 covers 13 residues. V shed 7 bases, J shed 5 bases, and the junction held 5 bases outside the gene matches. Germline-derived CDR1 and CDR2 are MNHNS and SASEGT.

The J gene is TRBJ2-1, the V gene TRBV4-3; 16 bases are shared with TRBD2. In germline, CDR1 is LGHNA, CDR2 YSLEER. The CDR3 runs 16 residues. Trimming at V came to 5 bases and at J to 4 bases, leaving 2 bases not matched to a gene. CDR3 sequence (DNA): TGCGCCAGCAGCGGGACTAGCGGGAGGGGGTACAATGAGCAGTTCTTC. Residues: CASSGTSGRGYNEQFF.

The chain recombines TRBV5-1 with TRBJ1-1, with TRBD1 identical over 7 bases. This CDR3 has 15 residues. Germline CDR1 reads SGHRS; CDR2 reads YFSETQ. With V trimmed by 3 bases and J by 1 base, 6 bases remained unmatched. The DNA for the CDR3 is TGCGCCAGCAGCTCAAAGGGGGCCACGAACACTGAAGCTTTCTTT. The encoded protein is CASSSKGATNTEAFF.

This chain joins TRBV18 and TRBJ2-1; the match to TRBD2 covers 9 bases. After removal of 6 bases from V and 7 bases from J, the junction contained 13 bases not matched to a gene. Germline loops: CDR1 KGHSH, CDR2 LQKENI. The CDR3 has 16 residues. The CDR3 sequence: CASSPSGTSFGNEQFF. DNA for the CDR3: TGTGCCAGCTCGCCTAGCGGGACGTCCTTTGGGAATGAGCAGTTCTTC.

The J gene is TRBJ2-2, the V gene TRBV5-8, with TRBD2 matching 7 bases. Germline V gene data show CDR1 as SGHTS and CDR2 as YDEGEE. The CDR3 runs 17 residues. V dropped 4 bases and J dropped 7; count of bases not matched to a gene: 16. The CDR3 loop reads CASSEPLAGVSGGELFF. The CDR3 DNA is TGTGCCAGCAGCGAGCCTCTGGCGGGAGTGTCTGGCGGGGAGCTGTTTTTT.

This chain uses TRBV7-3 with TRBJ2-5; D is ambiguous. This CDR3 spans 14 amino acids. Germline V gene sequence: CDR1 SGHTA, CDR2 FQGTGA. V was pared by 5 bases and J by 4 bases, with 14 bases between. The CDR3, as DNA: TGTGCCAGCAGCATCCAGGCCTCGGCAGAGACCCAGTACTTC. Translating gives CASSIQASAETQYF.

This chain uses TRBV27 with TRBJ2-2, with TRBD2 identical over 13 bases. Germline CDR1 MNHEY, CDR2 SMNVEV (reference sequence). V shed 6 bases, J shed 2 bases, and the junction held 6 bases outside the gene matches. This CDR3 comprises 17 residues. DNA of the CDR3: TGTGCCAGCAGCCCGACTAGCGGGGGGACTAACACCGGGGAGCTGTTTTTT. It codes for CASSPTSGGTNTGELFF.

The rearrangement uses TRBV19 and TRBJ1-2, with D possibly TRBD1 on 6 matching bases. Trimming removed 6 bases from V and 4 bases from J, with 15 bases in between. The CDR3 extends over 14 amino acids. Germline loops: CDR1 LNHDA, CDR2 SQIVND (reference sequence). The CDR3 coding sequence is TGTGCCAGTAGGGATAACGGCAGGGGCTATGGCTACACCTTC. It yields the protein CASRDNGRGYGYTF.

CDR3 in amino acids: CASSLGGEAFF. CDR3 nucleotides: TGTGCCAGCAGCTTGGGGGGTGAAGCTTTCTTT. This chain links TRBV28 with TRBJ1-1; D is perhaps TRBD1 (5 bases). V was trimmed by 6 bases and J by 7 bases, leaving 9 bases between them. This CDR3 has 11 amino acids. Germline V gene sequence: CDR1 MDHEN, CDR2 SYDVKM.

V gene TRBV25-1 combines with J gene TRBJ1-4; tentative D call: TRBD1 (5 bases). The V and J ends lost 4 bases and 8 bases respectively, with 11 bases between them. CDR3 length: 13 residues. CDR1 MGHDK and CDR2 SYGVNS come from the germline V gene. The CDR3 reads CASSGGGGEKLFF. The CDR3 DNA reads TGTGCCAGCAGTGGGGGGGGAGGGGAAAAACTGTTTTTT.

This clone came up once. CDR3 amino acids: CASSYSGVERYNEQFF. The CDR3 DNA sequence: TGTGCCAGCAGCTACTCAGGGGTAGAGAGGTACAATGAGCAGTTCTTC. J is TRBJ2-1 and V is TRBV13; TRBD1 might be the D (6 bases). V dropped 4 bases and J dropped 4 bases, with 17 bases sitting between them. CDR3 length equals 16 residues. CDR1 is PRHDT, CDR2 FYEKMQ, per germline (reference sequence).

This rearrangement joins TRBV5-1 to TRBJ2-2; possible D gene TRBD2, 6 bases. CDR3 length: 17 residues. V dropped 4 bases and J dropped 0 bases, with 16 bases sitting between them. Germline V lookup: CDR1 SGHRS, CDR2 YFSETQ. The CDR3 spells CASSPEVWGANTGELFF. The DNA of the CDR3 is TGCGCCAGCAGCCCTGAAGTTTGGGGGGCGAACACCGGGGAGCTGTTTTTT.

This chain connects TRBV7-9 to TRBJ2-1; 9 bases are shared with TRBD2. This CDR3 has 15 amino acids. V gave up 6 bases and J gave up 9 bases; unmatched junction bases: 12. The germline CDR1 and CDR2 sequences are SEHNR and FQNEAQ (reference sequence). The CDR3 nucleotides are TGTGCCAGCAGTAGAGTAGCGGGAGTGATGATTGAGCAGTTCTTC. Its protein is CASSRVAGVMIEQFF.

The rearrangement links TRBV5-5 to TRBJ2-1; D perhaps matches TRBD1 (6 bases). The CDR3 totals 14 residues. Germline CDR1 and CDR2: SGHKS and YYEKEE (reference sequence). The V gene lost 0 bases and the J gene lost 10 bases, with 14 bases spanning the gap. The CDR3 loop reads CASSLAGQGREQFF. The CDR3 region has the DNA TGTGCCAGCAGCTTGGCAGGGCAGGGGCGCGAGCAGTTCTTC.

V usage is TRBV5-4 and J usage is TRBJ2-5, with 10 bases that match TRBD2. CDR1 is SGHNT, CDR2 YYREEE, per germline (reference sequence). The J segment lost 10 bases and the V segment lost 4 bases, leaving 19 bases of the junction unmatched. There are 17 residues in the CDR3. CDR3 DNA sequence: TGTGCCAGCAGCCGGACTAGCGGTTCAGAAGGGCAGAGGAACCAGTACTTC. It encodes CASSRTSGSEGQRNQYF.

The V and J genes are TRBV5-6 and TRBJ1-1; D may be TRBD1 (5 bases). CDR3 length: 17 amino acids. CDR1 and CDR2 from the germline V gene are SGHDT and YYEEEE. V was trimmed by 2 bases and J by 0 bases, leaving 17 bases between them. Here the CDR3 reads CASSFGMGGTVNTEAFF. The CDR3, as DNA: TGTGCCAGCAGCTTTGGCATGGGCGGGACGGTGAACACTGAAGCTTTCTTT.

The J gene is TRBJ2-5, the V gene TRBV5-6; 12 bases fit TRBD1. Germline V gene lookup returns CDR1 SGHDT and CDR2 YYEEEE. V gave up 4 bases and J gave up 4 bases; unmatched junction bases: 8. The CDR3 spans 16 residues. The CDR3 DNA follows: TGTGCCAGCAGCGCAATTGGGACAGGGGGCGGAGAGACCCAGTACTTC. This codes for CASSAIGTGGGETQYF.

The chain carries TRBV9 and TRBJ2-1; 11 bases fit TRBD2. This CDR3 has 16 amino acids. Germline CDR1 SGDLS, CDR2 YYNGEE. The trim removed 0 bases at V and 6 bases at J, leaving 5 bases unmatched. The CDR3 loop is CASSVDSSGGTNEQFF. The CDR3 DNA follows: TGTGCCAGCAGCGTAGACTCTAGCGGGGGGACCAATGAGCAGTTCTTC.

The chain employs TRBV19 and TRBJ1-5; D perhaps matches TRBD1 (5 bases). Germline CDR1 and CDR2: LNHDA and SQIVND (reference sequence). The CDR3 is 16 amino acids. Trimming removed 4 bases at V and 3 bases at J, with 16 bases between. The CDR3 coding sequence is TGTGCCAGTAGTAGGGGCGGAGGGCGCGACAATCAGCCCCAGCATTTT. As protein: CASSRGGGRDNQPQHF. Based on the CDR3 plus reference TRBV19 and TRBJ1-5, the full variable domain is DGGITQSPKYLFRKEGQNVTLSCEQNLNHDAMYWYRQDPGQGLRLIYYSQIVNDFQKGDIAEGYSVSREKKESFPLTVTSAQKNPTAFYLCASSRGGGRDNQPQHFGDGTRLSIL.

The chain couples TRBV6-5 to TRBJ2-1, with a weak D call TRBD1 (6 bases). Germline V gene lookup returns CDR1 MNHEY and CDR2 SVGAGI. The CDR3 is 14 amino acids. Trimming stripped 4 bases from V and 8 bases from J, with 15 bases between. CDR3 region: CASSFHRVGYEQFF. The CDR3 DNA reads as TGTGCCAGCAGTTTTCACAGGGTGGGGTATGAGCAGTTCTTC.